The 7 T cell receptor beta chains given below trace back to one sample, sequenced in a study of T cell repertoires in cytomegalovirus infection. TCRdb re-called the reads through MiXCR, storing one row per CDR3 protein. The profile covers about 470,000 distinct CDR3 sequences, with under 45% appearing a single time and about two fifths taken by the ten largest. Their cognate antigens are unknown. The material was cultured PBMCs, obtained from culture after CMV antigen stimulation. Source of these receptors: a human donor in good health (CMV status not recorded). Some clones in this sample may be carry-over from other donors' samples.

The chain joins TRBV6-2 or TRBV6-3 to TRBJ2-7; TRBD2 matches at 11 bases. Germline assignment: CDR1 MNHEY and CDR2 SVGEGT. Trimming took 2 bases from V and 5 from J; bases not matched to a gene: 20. The length of the CDR3 is 20 residues. CDR3: CASSYKGPEDSGRAAHEQYF. The CDR3 DNA reads as TGTGCCAGCAGTTACAAGGGGCCGGAGGATAGCGGGAGGGCCGCCCACGAGCAGTACTTC.

This chain connects TRBV27 to TRBJ2-1; D ambiguous. Per germline, CDR1 MNHEY and CDR2 SMNVEV (reference sequence). The CDR3 consists of 13 residues. V was trimmed by 6 bases and J by 1 base, leaving 7 bases between them. As DNA, the CDR3 is TGTGCCAGCAGCCATGGGTCCTACAATGAGCAGTTCTTC. It yields the protein CASSHGSYNEQFF.

The chain couples TRBV28 to TRBJ1-5; D is possibly TRBD1 (5 bases). The germline V gene encodes CDR1 MDHEN and CDR2 SYDVKM. V dropped 6 bases and J dropped 3 bases, with 15 bases sitting between them. CDR3 size: 15 residues. CDR3 in amino acids: CASSLGGESNQPQHF. Here the CDR3 DNA reads TGTGCCAGCAGCCTAGGAGGGGAATCCAATCAGCCCCAGCATTTT.

This clonotype was seen a few times. The genes are TRBV28 and TRBJ2-7, with D perhaps matching TRBD2 (5 bases). The ends were cut back, 5 bases at V and 9 bases at J, with 17 bases in the middle. This CDR3 comprises 13 residues. CDR1 MDHEN and CDR2 SYDVKM come from the germline V gene. CDR3 residues: CASSAGPPRGQYF. The CDR3 bases are TGTGCCAGCAGTGCGGGCCCACCTCGGGGGCAGTACTTC.

The chain couples TRBV12-5 to TRBJ1-1; D remains ambiguous. Per germline, CDR1 LGHNT and CDR2 FRNRAP. Trimming removed 3 bases at V and 6 bases at J, with 11 bases between. There are 13 residues in the CDR3. CDR3 coding DNA: TGTGCTAGTGGTTTAGGCCCCGAGGCTGAAGCTTTCTTT. Protein: CASGLGPEAEAFF.

This clonotype was observed once. This sequence joins TRBV10-3 and TRBJ2-7; 8 nucleotides align to TRBD1. With V trimmed by 10 bases and J by 6 bases, 14 bases remained unmatched. Germline V gene lookup returns CDR1 ENHRY and CDR2 SYGVKD. The CDR3 is 14 residues long. The CDR3 protein is CATLGDPGGLEQYF. CDR3 DNA: TGTGCCACCCTGGGGGACCCAGGGGGCCTCGAGCAGTACTTC.

The rearrangement uses TRBV6-1 and TRBJ2-2; maybe TRBD1 (6 bases). Trimming took off 6 bases at V and 11 bases at J, with 22 bases between the two ends. Looked up from germline, CDR1 is MNHNS and CDR2 is SASEGT. The CDR3 is made up of 15 amino acids. DNA for the CDR3: TGTGCCAGCAGCGACCCAGGGACGGCAGGGGCCGAGCTGTTTTTT. Translated: CASSDPGTAGAELFF.